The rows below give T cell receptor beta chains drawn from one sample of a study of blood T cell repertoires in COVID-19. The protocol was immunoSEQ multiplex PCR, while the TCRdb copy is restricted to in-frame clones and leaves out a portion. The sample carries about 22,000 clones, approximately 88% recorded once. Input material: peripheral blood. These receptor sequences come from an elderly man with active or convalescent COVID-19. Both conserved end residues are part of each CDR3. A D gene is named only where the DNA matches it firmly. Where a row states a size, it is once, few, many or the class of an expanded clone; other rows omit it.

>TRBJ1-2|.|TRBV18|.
TGTGCCAGCTCACCACCAGGCGGGTCTTATGGCTACACCTTC
CASSPPGGSYGYTF
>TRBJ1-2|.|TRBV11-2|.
TGTGCCAGCAGCACGAGAGCTAACTATGGCTACACCTTC
CASSTRANYGYTF
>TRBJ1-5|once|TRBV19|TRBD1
TGTGCCAGTAGTAGGGGGGGACAGGGGGCTATTCAGCCCCAGCATTTT
CASSRGGQGAIQPQHF
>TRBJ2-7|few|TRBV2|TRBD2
TGTGCCAGCAGTGAAAGCGGGGGAATCTCCTACGAGCAGTACTTC
CASSESGGISYEQYF
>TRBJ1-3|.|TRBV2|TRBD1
TGTGCCAGCAGACAGGGGGCTGGAAACACCATATATTTT
CASRQGAGNTIYF
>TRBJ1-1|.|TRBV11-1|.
TGTGCCAGCAGCTTAGTCTACAGCACTGAAGCTTTCTTT
CASSLVYSTEAFF
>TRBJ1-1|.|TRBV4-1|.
TGCGCCAGCAGCCGGAACAGGGAAGCAGAAGCTTTCTTT
CASSRNREAEAFF
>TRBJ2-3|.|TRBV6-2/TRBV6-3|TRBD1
TGTGCCAGCAGCTGGGGACAGACTAGCACAGATACGCAGTATTTT
CASSWGQTSTDTQYF
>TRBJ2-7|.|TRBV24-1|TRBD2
TGTGCCACCAGTGATATTGGTTCGGGGGGGGCCTACGAGCAGTACTTC
CATSDIGSGGAYEQYF
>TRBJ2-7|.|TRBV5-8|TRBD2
TGTGCCAGCAGCCAGACTAGCGGGGTCCAGTACTTC
CASSQTSGVQYF
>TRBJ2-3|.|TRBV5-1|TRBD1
TGCGCCAGCAGCTTGGGGACAGGGGGCGCAGATACGCAGTATTTT
CASSLGTGGADTQYF
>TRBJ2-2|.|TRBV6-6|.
TGTGCCAGCACCCAGGGGGGCACCGGGGAGCTGTTTTTT
CASTQGGTGELFF
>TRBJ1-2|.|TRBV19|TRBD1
TGTGCCAGTAGTATCTGGGACAGGGACCTCTATGGCTACACCTTC
CASSIWDRDLYGYTF
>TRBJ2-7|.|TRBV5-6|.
TGTGCCAGCAGCGCGGCCTACGAGCAGTACTTC
CASSAAYEQYF
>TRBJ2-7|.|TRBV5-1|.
TGCGCCAGCCGCCGGGGTTCATCGGAAGGCGAGCAGTACTTC
CASRRGSSEGEQYF
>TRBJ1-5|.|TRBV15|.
TGTGCCACCAGTCTGGGGGGGGCTTTGGATAGCAATCAGCCCCAGCATTTT
CATSLGGALDSNQPQHF
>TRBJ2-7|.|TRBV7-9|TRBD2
TGTGCCAGCAGCCGTAGCGGGTCGACCTACGAGCAGTACTTC
CASSRSGSTYEQYF
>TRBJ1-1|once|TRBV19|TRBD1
TGTGCCAGTAAGAAGGGACAGGATAACACTGAAGCTTTCTTT
CASKKGQDNTEAFF
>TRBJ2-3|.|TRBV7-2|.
TGTGCCAGCAGCTTATTAGGGGGGGGCACAGATACGCAGTATTTT
CASSLLGGGTDTQYF
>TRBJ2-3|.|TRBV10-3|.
TGTGCCATCAGGGACCAAATATCGCGGGAACGTACAGATACGCAGTATTTT
CAIRDQISRERTDTQYF
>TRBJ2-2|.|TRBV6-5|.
TGTGCCAGCAGGGCAAATGTTGTGAACACCGGGGAGCTGTTTTTT
CASRANVVNTGELFF
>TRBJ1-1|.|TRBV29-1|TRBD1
TGCAGCACTTATGGCTTCCGGGACAGGGGGCCTACCATGAACACTGAAGCTTTCTTT
CSTYGFRDRGPTMNTEAFF
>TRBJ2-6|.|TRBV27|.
TGTGCCAGCAGTGTGACTTCTTCTGGGGCCAACGTCCTGACTTTC
CASSVTSSGANVLTF
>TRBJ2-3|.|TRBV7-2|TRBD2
TGTGCCAGCAGCTTAGCCCTAGCGGGGACTAGCACAGATACGCAGTATTTT
CASSLALAGTSTDTQYF
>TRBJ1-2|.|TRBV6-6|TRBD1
TGTGCCAGCCGAGGGGGCGCGGGGCGGAACGAACCTGGCTACACCTTC
CASRGGAGRNEPGYTF
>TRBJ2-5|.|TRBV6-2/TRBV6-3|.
TGTGCCAGCAGTTACTCCGGGAGCCCGGCCCAGTACTTC
CASSYSGSPAQYF
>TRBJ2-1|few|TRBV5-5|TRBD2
TGTGCCAGCAGCTTCCGACTAGCGGGGACCTACAATGAGCAGTTCTTC
CASSFRLAGTYNEQFF
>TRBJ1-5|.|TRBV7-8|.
TGTGCCAGCAGCTTAACAGGGATCCCTCATCAGCCCCAGCATTTT
CASSLTGIPHQPQHF
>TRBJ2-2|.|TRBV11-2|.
TGTGCCAGCAGCTTCTCTCCGAACACCGGGGAGCTGTTTTTT
CASSFSPNTGELFF
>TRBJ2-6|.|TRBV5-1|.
TGCGCCAGCAGCTTGGCCAGGGCTGGGGCCAACGTCCTGACTTTC
CASSLARAGANVLTF
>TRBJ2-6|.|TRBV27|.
TGTGCCAGCAGTTTCAGGGTCCCTAATAGCTCTGGGGCCAACGTCCTGACTTTC
CASSFRVPNSSGANVLTF
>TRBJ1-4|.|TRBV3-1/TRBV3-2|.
TGTGCCAGCAGCCAACGGGCGGGAATCGAAAAACTGTTTTTT
CASSQRAGIEKLFF
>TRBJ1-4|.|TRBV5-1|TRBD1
TGCGCCAGCAGCCCCGACAGGGCTTTGAATGAAAAACTGTTTTTT
CASSPDRALNEKLFF
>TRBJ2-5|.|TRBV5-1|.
TGCGCCAGCAGCTCCGCAAAGGCGGTCCAAGAGACCCAGTACTTC
CASSSAKAVQETQYF
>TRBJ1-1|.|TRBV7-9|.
TGTGCCAGCAGCCTAGTGGCAGGGTCCACTGAAGCTTTCTTT
CASSLVAGSTEAFF
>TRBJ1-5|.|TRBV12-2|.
TGTGCAAGTCGCCACCTATGCCAGCCCCAGCATTTT
CASRHLCQPQHF
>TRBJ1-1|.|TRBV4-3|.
TGCGCCAGCAGCCAAGTTAGGGGCACTGAAGCTTTCTTT
CASSQVRGTEAFF
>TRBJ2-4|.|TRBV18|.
TGTGCCAGCTCACCCTCGAAATCTATAGCCAAAAACATTCAGTACTTC
CASSPSKSIAKNIQYF
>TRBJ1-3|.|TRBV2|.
TGTGCCAGCACCCTGGGGCAGCGCGGAAACACCATATATTTT
CASTLGQRGNTIYF
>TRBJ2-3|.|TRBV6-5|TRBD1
TGTGCCAGCAGGGCGGGACAGGGCACAGATACGCAGTATTTT
CASRAGQGTDTQYF
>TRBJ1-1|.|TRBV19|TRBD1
TGTGCCAGTAGTGAGCTTAAGACAGGGCCGAACACTGAAGCTTTCTTT
CASSELKTGPNTEAFF
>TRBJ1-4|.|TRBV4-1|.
TGCGCCAGCAGCCAAGTTCGGACTGGACCGTTGTCAACTAATGAAAAACTGTTTTTT
CASSQVRTGPLSTNEKLFF
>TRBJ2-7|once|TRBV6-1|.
TGTGCCAGCAGTGAAGCGTCCCTTTGGCGGTGGGTCGGGTACGAGCAGTACTTC
CASSEASLWRWVGYEQYF
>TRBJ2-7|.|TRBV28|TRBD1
TGTGCCAGCAATAGGGACAGGGGCTCCTACGAGCAGTACTTC
CASNRDRGSYEQYF
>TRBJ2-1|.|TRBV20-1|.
TGCAGTACGACAGTTTACAATGAGCAGTTCTTC
CSTTVYNEQFF
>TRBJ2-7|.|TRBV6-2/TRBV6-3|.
TGTGCCAGCAGTTACTTTTTTGGGGAGGAGCAGTACTTC
CASSYFFGEEQYF
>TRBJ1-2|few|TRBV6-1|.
TGTGCCAGCAGTGAAGACAGGGCTCAGGGTTATGGCTACACCTTC
CASSEDRAQGYGYTF
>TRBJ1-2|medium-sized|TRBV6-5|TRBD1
TGTGCCAGCAGAGAGACAGGGAATAACTATGGCTACACCTTC
CASRETGNNYGYTF
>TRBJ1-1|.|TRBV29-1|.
TGCAGCGTTGGAAATGGGGGCGTAAACACTGAAGCTTTCTTT
CSVGNGGVNTEAFF
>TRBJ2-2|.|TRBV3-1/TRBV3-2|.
TGTGCCAGCTATCGCGGGGGCGCGAACACCGGGGAGCTGTTTTTT
CASYRGGANTGELFF
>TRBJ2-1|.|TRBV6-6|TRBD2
TGTGCCAGCAGACGAACAAGCGGGGGGGCCTTTGGCGATGAGCAGTTCTTC
CASRRTSGGAFGDEQFF
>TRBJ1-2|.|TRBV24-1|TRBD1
TGTGCCACCAGTGATGCAGGGGGCTTGGACTATGGCTACACCTTC
CATSDAGGLDYGYTF
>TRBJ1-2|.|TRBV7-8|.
TGTGCCAGCAGCCCGTCGGCAGGGGCCATTCTCTACGGCTACACCTTC
CASSPSAGAILYGYTF
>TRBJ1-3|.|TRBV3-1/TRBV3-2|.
TGTGCCAGCAGCCCCAGGGTTCCTGGAAACACCATATATTTT
CASSPRVPGNTIYF
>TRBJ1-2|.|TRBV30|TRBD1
TGTGCCTGGAGTGTAAGGGGACAGGCGCTCTATGGCTACACCTTC
CAWSVRGQALYGYTF